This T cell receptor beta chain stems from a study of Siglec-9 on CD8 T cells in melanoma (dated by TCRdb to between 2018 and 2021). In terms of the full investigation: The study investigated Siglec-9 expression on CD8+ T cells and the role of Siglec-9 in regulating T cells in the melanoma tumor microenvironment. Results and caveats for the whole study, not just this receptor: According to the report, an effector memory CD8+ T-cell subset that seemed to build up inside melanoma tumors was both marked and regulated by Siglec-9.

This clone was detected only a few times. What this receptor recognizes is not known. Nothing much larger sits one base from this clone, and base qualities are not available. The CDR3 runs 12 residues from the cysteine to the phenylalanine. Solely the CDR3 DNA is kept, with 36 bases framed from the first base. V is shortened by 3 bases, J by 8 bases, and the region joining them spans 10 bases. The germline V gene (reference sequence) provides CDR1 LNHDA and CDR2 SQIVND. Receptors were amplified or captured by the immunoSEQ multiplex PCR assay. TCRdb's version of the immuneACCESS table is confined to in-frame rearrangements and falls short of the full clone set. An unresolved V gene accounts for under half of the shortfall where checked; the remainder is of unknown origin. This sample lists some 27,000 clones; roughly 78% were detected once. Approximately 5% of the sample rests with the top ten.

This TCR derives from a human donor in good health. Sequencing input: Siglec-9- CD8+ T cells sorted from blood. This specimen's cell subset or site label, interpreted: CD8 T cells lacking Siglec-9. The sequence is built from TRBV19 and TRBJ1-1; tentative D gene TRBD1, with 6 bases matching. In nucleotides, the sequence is TGTGCCAGTAGTATTGGGGGGCAGGAAGCTTTCTTT. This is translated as CASSIGGQEAFF.